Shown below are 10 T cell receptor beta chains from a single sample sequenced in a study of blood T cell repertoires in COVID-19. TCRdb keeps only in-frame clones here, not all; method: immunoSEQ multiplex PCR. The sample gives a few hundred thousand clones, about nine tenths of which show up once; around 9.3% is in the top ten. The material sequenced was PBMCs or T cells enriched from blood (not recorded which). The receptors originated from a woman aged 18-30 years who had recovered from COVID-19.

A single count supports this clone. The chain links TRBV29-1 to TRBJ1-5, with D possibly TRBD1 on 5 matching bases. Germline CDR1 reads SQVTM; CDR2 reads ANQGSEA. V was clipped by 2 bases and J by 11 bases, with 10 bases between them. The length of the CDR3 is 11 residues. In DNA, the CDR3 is TGCAGCGTTGAATCTTCGGGGGCCCAGCATTTT. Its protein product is CSVESSGAQHF.

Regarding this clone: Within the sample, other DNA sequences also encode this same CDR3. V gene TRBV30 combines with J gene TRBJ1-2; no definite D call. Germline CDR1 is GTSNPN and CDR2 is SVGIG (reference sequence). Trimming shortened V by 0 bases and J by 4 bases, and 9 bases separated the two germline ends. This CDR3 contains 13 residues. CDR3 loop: CAWSVSEGYGYTF. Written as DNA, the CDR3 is TGTGCCTGGAGTGTGTCCGAGGGCTATGGCTACACCTTC.

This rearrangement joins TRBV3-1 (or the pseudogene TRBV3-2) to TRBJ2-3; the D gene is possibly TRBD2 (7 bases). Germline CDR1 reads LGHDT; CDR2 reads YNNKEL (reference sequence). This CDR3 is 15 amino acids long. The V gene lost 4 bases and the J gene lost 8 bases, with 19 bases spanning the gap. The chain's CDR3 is CASSPAAGAQGTQYF. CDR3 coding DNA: TGTGCCAGCAGCCCCGCGGCGGGGGCCCAGGGTACGCAGTATTTT.

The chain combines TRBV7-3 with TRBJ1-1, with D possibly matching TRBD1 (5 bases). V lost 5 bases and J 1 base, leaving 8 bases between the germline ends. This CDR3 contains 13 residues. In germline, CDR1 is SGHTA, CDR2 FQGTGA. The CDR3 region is CASSGGRNTEAFF. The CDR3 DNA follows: TGTGCCAGCAGCGGGGGGAGGAACACTGAAGCTTTCTTT. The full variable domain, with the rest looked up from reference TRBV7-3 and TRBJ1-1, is GAGVSQTPSNKVTEKGKYVELRCDPISGHTALYWYRQSLGQGPEFLIYFQGTGAADDSGLPNDRFFAVRPEGSVSTLKIQRTERGDSAVYLCASSGGRNTEAFFGQGTRLTVV.

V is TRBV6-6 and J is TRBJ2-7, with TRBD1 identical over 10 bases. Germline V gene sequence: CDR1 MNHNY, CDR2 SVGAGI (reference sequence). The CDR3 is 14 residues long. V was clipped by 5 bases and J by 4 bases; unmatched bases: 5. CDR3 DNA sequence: TGTGCCAGCAGTGCGCCGGGACAGGGGTACGAGCAGTACTTC. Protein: CASSAPGQGYEQYF.

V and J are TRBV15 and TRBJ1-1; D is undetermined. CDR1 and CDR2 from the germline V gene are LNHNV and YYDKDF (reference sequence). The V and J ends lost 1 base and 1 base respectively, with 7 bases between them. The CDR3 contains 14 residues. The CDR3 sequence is CATSRGGENTEAFF. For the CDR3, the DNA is TGTGCCACCAGCAGAGGCGGAGAGAACACTGAAGCTTTCTTT. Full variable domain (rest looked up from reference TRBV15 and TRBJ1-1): DAMVIQNPRYQVTQFGKPVTLSCSQTLNHNVMYWYQQKSSQAPKLLFHYYDKDFNNEADTPDNFQSRRPNTSFCFLDIRSPGLGDTAMYLCATSRGGENTEAFFGQGTRLTVV.

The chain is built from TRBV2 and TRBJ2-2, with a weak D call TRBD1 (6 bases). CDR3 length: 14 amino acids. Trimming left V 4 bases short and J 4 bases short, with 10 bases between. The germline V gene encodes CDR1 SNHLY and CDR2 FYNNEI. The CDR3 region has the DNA TGTGCCAGCAGTGCACAGGGTATCACCGGGGAGCTGTTTTTT. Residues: CASSAQGITGELFF.

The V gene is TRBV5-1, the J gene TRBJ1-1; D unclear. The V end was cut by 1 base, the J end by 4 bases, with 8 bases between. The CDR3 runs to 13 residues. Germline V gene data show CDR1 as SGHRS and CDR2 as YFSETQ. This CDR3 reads CASSLYAGTEAFF. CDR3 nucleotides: TGCGCCAGCAGCTTGTACGCAGGCACTGAAGCTTTCTTT. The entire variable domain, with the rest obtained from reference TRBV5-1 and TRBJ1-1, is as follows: KAGVTQTPRYLIKTRGQQVTLSCSPISGHRSVSWYQQTPGQGLQFLFEYFSETQRNKGNFPGRFSGRQFSNSRSEMNVSTLELGDSALYLCASSLYAGTEAFFGQGTRLTVV.

As DNA, the CDR3 is TGTGCCAGTCGAATTCGGGGGATGGGCACAGATACGCAGTATTTT. Translation gives CASRIRGMGTDTQYF. The chain joins TRBV27 to TRBJ2-3, with D possibly being TRBD2 (6 bases). This CDR3 contains 15 residues. The ends were cut back, 9 bases at V and 1 base at J, with 17 bases in the middle. Germline V lookup: CDR1 MNHEY, CDR2 SMNVEV (reference sequence).

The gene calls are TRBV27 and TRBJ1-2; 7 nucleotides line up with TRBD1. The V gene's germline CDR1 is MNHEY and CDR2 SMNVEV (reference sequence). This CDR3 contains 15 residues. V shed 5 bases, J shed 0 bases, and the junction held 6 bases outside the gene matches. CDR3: CASSPRGPANYGYTF. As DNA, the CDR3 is TGTGCCAGCAGTCCAAGGGGGCCCGCTAACTATGGCTACACCTTC.